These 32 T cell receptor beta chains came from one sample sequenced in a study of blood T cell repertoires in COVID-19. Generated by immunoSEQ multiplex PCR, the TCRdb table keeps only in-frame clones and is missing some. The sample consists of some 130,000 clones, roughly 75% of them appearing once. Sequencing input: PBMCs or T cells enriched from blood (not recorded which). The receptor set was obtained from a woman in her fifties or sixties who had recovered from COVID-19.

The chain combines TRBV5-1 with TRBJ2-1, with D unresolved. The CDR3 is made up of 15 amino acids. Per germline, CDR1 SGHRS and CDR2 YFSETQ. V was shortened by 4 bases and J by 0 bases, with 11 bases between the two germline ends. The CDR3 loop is CASSPEESSYNEQFF. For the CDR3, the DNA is TGCGCCAGCAGCCCCGAAGAGAGCTCCTACAATGAGCAGTTCTTC.

CDR3 sequence reads: CASSYTTGENSPLHF. CDR3 DNA sequence: TGTGCCAGCAGCTATACGACAGGGGAAAATTCACCCCTCCACTTT. The rearrangement uses TRBV7-6 and TRBJ1-6; 8 bases are a match to TRBD1. CDR1 SGHVS and CDR2 FNYEAQ come from the germline V gene. Unmatched junction bases numbered 6, after V lost 4 bases and J lost 7 bases. This CDR3 spans 15 amino acids. Looking up the rest from reference TRBV7-6 and TRBJ1-6 gives the full variable domain: GAGVSQSPRYKVTKRGQDVALRCDPISGHVSLYWYRQALGQGPEFLTYFNYEAQQDKSGLPNDRFSAERPEGSISTLTIQRTEQRDSAMYRCASSYTTGENSPLHFGNGTRLTVT.

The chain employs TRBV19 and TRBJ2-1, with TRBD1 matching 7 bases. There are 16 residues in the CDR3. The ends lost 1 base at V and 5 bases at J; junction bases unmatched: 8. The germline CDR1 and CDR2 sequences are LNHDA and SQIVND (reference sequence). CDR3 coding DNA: TGTGCCAGTAGTATAGGCTTCGACAGGGTGAACAATGAGCAGTTCTTC. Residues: CASSIGFDRVNNEQFF.

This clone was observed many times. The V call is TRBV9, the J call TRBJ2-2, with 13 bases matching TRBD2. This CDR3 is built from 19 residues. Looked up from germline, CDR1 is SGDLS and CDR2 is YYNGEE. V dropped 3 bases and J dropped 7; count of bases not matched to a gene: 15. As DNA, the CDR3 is TGTGCCAGCAGCGACCCCACTAGCGGGGGGGACGGGTGGAGCGGGGAGCTGTTTTTT. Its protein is CASSDPTSGGDGWSGELFF.

CDR3: CASSDSSLSYGYTF. The CDR3 bases are TGTGCCAGCAGTGATTCGAGCCTGAGCTATGGCTACACCTTC. V is TRBV6-1 and J is TRBJ1-2; no clear D. The V end lost 3 bases, the J end lost 4 bases, and 12 bases lay between the germline ends. The CDR3 runs to 14 residues. Germline values: CDR1 MNHNS, CDR2 SASEGT.

The CDR3, as DNA: TGTGCCAGCAGCCTTATGGGACAGGGGGAAGAGGGGAATTCACCCCTCCACTTT. It specifies CASSLMGQGEEGNSPLHF. The V call is TRBV13, the J call TRBJ1-6; 11 bases line up with TRBD1. Germline CDR1 is PRHDT and CDR2 is FYEKMQ (reference sequence). V lost 5 bases to trimming and J lost 7 bases; unmatched junction nucleotides: 13. The CDR3 has 18 residues. Filled out from reference TRBV13 and TRBJ1-6, the complete variable domain reads AAGVIQSPRHLIKEKRETATLKCYPIPRHDTVYWYQQGPGQDPQFLISFYEKMQSDKGSIPDRFSAQQFSDYHSELNMSSLELGDSALYFCASSLMGQGEEGNSPLHFGNGTRLTVT.

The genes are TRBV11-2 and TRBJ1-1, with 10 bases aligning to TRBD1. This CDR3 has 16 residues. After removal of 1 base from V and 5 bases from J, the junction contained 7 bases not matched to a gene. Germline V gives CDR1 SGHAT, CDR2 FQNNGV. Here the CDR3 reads CASSLGQGARVTEAFF. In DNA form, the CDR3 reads TGTGCCAGCAGCTTAGGACAGGGGGCGCGGGTTACTGAAGCTTTCTTT.

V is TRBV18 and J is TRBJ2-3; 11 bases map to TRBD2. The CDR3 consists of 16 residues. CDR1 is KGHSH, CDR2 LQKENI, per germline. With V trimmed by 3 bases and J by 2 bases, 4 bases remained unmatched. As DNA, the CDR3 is TGTGCCAGCTCACCCATAGCGGGGGGGGTCACAGATACGCAGTATTTT. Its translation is CASSPIAGGVTDTQYF. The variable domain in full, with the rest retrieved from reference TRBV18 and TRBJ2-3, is NAGVMQNPRHLVRRRGQEARLRCSPMKGHSHVYWYRQLPEEGLKFMVYLQKENIIDESGMPKERFSAEFPKEGPSILRIQQVVRGDSAAYFCASSPIAGGVTDTQYFGPGTRLTVL.

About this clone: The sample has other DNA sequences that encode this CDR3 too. CDR3 nucleotide sequence: TGCGCCAGCAGCCTGGTGAGCTCTGGAAACACCATATATTTT. This encodes CASSLVSSGNTIYF. The chain has TRBV5-1 and TRBJ1-3; D uncertain. The V gene's germline CDR1 is SGHRS and CDR2 YFSETQ. The V end was cut by 4 bases, the J end by 0 bases, with 8 bases between. This CDR3 contains 14 residues.

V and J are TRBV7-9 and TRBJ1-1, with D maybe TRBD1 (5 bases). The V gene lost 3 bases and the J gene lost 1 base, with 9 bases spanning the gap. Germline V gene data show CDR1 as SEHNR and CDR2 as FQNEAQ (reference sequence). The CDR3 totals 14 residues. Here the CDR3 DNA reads TGTGCCAGCAGCTTTATCGGACAGAACACTGAAGCTTTCTTT. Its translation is CASSFIGQNTEAFF.

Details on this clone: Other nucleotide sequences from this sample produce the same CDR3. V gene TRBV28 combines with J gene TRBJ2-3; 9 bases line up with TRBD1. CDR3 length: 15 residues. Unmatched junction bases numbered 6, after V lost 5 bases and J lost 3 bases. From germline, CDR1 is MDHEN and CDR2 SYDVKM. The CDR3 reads CASSQDRGGTDTQYF. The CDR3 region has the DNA TGTGCCAGCAGTCAAGACAGGGGGGGGACAGATACGCAGTATTTT.

CDR3 in DNA: TGCGCCAGCAGTGAGGGGAGGGGCTCCTACAATGAGCAGTTCTTC. It specifies CASSEGRGSYNEQFF. The chain joins TRBV10-2 to TRBJ2-1; TRBD2 aligns across 7 bases. After removal of 2 bases from V and 0 bases from J, the junction contained 1 base not matched to a gene. The CDR3 has 15 amino acids. Germline-derived CDR1 and CDR2 are WSHSY and SAAADI.

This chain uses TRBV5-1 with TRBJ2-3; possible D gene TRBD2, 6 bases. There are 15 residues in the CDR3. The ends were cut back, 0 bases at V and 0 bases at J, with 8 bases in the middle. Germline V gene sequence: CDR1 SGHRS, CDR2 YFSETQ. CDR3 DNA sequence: TGCGCCAGCAGCTTGGCAGGGACTAGCACAGATACGCAGTATTTT. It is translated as CASSLAGTSTDTQYF.

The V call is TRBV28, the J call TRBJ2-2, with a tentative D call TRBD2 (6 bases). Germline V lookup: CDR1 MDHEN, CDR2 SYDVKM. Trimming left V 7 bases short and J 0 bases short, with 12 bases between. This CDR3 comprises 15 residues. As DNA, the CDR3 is TGTGCCAGCATCACCGGGACTTCGAACACCGGGGAGCTGTTTTTT. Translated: CASITGTSNTGELFF.

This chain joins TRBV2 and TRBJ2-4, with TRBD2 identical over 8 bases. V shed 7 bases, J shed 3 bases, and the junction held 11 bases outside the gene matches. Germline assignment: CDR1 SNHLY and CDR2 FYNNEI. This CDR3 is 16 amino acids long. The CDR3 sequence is CASTPSGGAFKNIQYF. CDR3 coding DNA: TGTGCCAGCACCCCCTCCGGGGGGGCTTTCAAAAACATTCAGTACTTC.

The CDR3 sequence: CASSRDTTNYGYTF. For the CDR3, the DNA is TGTGCCAGCAGCCGGGACACCACTAACTATGGCTACACCTTC. V is TRBV28 and J is TRBJ1-2; tentative D call: TRBD1 (6 bases). The CDR3 sequence is 14 residues long. Trimming pared 6 bases from V and 0 bases from J, leaving 11 bases between. CDR1 is MDHEN and CDR2 is SYDVKM in the germline V gene.

The CDR3 region has the DNA TGTGCCAGAAGCTTGGGGGGACAGGGCATCTCTGGAAACACCATATATTTT. Translation: CARSLGGQGISGNTIYF. The chain uses TRBV5-3 and TRBJ1-3, with 9 nucleotides matching TRBD1. TRBV5-3 is an ORF, with its function uncertain. Unmatched junction bases numbered 4, after V lost 0 bases and J lost 0 bases. The CDR3 runs to 17 residues.

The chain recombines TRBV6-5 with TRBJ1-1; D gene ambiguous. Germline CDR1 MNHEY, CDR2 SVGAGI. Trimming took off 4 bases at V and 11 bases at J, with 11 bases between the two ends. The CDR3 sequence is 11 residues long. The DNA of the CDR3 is TGTGCCAGCAGTTCCATGCGAGGTGCTTTCTTT. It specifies CASSSMRGAFF.

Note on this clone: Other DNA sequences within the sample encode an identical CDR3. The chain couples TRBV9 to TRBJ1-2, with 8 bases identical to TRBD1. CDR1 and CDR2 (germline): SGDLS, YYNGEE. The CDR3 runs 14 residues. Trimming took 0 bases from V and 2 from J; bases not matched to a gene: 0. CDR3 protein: CASSVDRGNYGYTF. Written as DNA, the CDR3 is TGTGCCAGCAGCGTAGACAGGGGGAACTATGGCTACACCTTC. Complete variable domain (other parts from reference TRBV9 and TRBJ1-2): DSGVTQTPKHLITATGQRVTLRCSPRSGDLSVYWYQQSLDQGLQFLIQYYNGEERAKGNILERFSAQQFPDLHSELNLSSLELGDSALYFCASSVDRGNYGYTFGSGTRLTVV.

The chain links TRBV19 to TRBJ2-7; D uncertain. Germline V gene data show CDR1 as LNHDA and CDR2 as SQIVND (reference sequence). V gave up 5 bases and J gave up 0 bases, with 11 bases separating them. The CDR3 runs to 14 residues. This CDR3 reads CASSHVSSSYEQYF. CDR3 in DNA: TGTGCCAGTAGTCACGTTTCGAGCTCCTACGAGCAGTACTTC.

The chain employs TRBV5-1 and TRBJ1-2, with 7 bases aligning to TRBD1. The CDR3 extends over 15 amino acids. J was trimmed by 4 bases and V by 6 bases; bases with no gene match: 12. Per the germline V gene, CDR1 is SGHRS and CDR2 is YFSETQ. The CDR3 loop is CASTFGDRDSYGYTF. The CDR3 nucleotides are TGCGCCAGCACCTTTGGTGACAGGGATTCCTATGGCTACACCTTC.

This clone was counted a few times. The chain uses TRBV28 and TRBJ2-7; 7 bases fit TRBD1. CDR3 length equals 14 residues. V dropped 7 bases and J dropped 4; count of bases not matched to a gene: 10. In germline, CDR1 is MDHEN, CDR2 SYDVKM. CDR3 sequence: CASKGGRGPYEQYV. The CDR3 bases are TGTGCCAGCAAAGGGGGCAGGGGCCCTTACGAGCAGTACGTC.

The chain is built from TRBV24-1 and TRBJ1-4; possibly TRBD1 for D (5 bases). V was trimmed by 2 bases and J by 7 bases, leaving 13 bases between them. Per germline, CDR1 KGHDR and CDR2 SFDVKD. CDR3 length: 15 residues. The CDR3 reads CATSDSTGTGEKLFF. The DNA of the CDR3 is TGTGCCACCAGTGATTCTACAGGAACGGGTGAAAAACTGTTTTTT.

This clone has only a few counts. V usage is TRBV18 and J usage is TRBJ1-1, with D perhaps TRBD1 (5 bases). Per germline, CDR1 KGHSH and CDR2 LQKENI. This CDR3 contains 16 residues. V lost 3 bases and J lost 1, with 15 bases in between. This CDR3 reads CASSPRGGSQNTEAFF. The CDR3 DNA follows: TGTGCCAGCTCACCTCGGGGGGGGTCCCAGAACACTGAAGCTTTCTTT.

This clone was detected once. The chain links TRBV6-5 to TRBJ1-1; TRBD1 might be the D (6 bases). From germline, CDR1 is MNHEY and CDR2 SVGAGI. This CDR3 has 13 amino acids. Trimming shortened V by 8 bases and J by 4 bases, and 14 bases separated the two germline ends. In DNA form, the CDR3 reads TGTGCCAGCGGGAACCAAGGGGGCACTGAAGCTTTCTTT. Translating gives CASGNQGGTEAFF.

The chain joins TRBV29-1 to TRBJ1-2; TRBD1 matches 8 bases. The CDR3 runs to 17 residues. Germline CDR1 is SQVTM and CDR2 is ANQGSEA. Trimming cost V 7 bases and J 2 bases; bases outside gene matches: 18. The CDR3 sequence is CSGNPLQGVMSNYGYTF. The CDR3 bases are TGCAGCGGAAACCCCCTACAGGGGGTAATGAGCAACTATGGCTACACCTTC.

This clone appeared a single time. The CDR3 nucleotides read TGTGCCAGCAGCCAAGCAGGCGGCAATCAGCCCCAGCATTTT. It encodes CASSQAGGNQPQHF. The genes are TRBV14 and TRBJ1-5, with D unresolved. Germline loops: CDR1 SGHDN, CDR2 FVKESK. Trimming took 1 base from V and 2 from J, leaving 6 bases between them. This CDR3 contains 14 residues.

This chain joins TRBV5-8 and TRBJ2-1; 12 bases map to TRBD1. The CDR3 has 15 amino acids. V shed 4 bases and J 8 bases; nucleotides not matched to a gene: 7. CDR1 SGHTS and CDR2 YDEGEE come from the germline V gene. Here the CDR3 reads CASSIPGQGADEQFF. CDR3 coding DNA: TGTGCCAGCAGCATCCCGGGACAGGGGGCCGATGAGCAGTTCTTC.

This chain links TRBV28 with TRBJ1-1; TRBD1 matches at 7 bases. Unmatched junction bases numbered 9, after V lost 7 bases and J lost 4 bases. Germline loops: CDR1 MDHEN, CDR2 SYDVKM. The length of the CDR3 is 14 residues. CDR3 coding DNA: TGTGCCAGCACTGAAGGGGGCGGTTCCACTGAAGCTTTCTTT. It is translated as CASTEGGGSTEAFF.

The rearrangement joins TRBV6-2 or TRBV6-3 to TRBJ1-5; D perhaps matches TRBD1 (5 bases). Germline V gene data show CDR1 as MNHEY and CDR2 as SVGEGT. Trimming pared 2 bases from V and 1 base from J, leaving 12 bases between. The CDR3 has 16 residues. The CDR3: CASSYRPGSSNQPQHF. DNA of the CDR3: TGTGCCAGCAGTTACCGTCCAGGGTCGAGCAATCAGCCCCAGCATTTT.

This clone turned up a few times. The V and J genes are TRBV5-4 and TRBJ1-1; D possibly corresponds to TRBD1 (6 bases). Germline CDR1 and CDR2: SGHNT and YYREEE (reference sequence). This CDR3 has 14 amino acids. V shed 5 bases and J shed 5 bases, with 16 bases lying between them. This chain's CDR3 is CASRERGTGTEAFF. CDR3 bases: TGTGCCAGCAGGGAGAGGGGGACGGGAACTGAAGCTTTCTTT. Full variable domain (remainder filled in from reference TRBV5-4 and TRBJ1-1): ETGVTQSPTHLIKTRGQQVTLRCSSQSGHNTVSWYQQALGQGPQFIFQYYREEENGRGNFPPRFSGLQFPNYSSELNVNALELDDSALYLCASRERGTGTEAFFGQGTRLTVV.

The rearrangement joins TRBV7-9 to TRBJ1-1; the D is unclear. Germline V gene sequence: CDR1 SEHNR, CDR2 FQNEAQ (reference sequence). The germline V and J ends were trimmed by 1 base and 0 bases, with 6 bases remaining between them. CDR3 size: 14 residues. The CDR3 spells CASSLGELNTEAFF. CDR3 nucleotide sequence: TGTGCCAGCAGCTTAGGGGAGCTGAACACTGAAGCTTTCTTT.